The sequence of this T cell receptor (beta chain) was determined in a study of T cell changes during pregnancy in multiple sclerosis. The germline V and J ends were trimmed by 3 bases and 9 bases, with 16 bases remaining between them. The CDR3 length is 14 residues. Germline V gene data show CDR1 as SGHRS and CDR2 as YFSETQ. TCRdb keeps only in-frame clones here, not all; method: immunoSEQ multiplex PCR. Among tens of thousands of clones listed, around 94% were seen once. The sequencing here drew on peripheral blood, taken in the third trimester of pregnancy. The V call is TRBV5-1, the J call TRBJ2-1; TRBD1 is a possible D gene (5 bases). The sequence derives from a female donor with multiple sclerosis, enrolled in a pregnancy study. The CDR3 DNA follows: TGCGCCAGCAGCTCCGTTACAGGATACGGTGAGCAGTTCTTC. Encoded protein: CASSSVTGYGEQFF. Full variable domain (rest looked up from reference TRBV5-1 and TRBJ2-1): KAGVTQTPRYLIKTRGQQVTLSCSPISGHRSVSWYQQTPGQGLQFLFEYFSETQRNKGNFPGRFSGRQFSNSRSEMNVSTLELGDSALYLCASSSVTGYGEQFFGPGTRLTVL.